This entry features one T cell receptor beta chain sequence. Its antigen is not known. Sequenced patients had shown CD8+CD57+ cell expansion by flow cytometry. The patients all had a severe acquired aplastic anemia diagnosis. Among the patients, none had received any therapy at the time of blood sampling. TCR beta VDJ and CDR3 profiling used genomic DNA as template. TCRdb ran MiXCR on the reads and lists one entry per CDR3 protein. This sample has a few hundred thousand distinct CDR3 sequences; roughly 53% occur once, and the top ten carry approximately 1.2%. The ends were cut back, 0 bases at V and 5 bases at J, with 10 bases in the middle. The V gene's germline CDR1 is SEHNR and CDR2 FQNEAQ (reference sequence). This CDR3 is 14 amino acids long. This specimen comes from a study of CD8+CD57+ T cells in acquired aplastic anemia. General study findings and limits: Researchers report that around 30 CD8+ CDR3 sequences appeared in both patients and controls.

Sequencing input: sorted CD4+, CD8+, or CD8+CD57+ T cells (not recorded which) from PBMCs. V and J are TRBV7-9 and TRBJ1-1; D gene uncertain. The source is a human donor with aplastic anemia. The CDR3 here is CASSLAGRHTEAFF. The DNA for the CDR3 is TGTGCCAGCAGCTTAGCGGGCCGGCATACTGAAGCTTTCTTT. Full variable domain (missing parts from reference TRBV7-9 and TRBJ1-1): DTGVSQNPRHKITKRGQNVTFRCDPISEHNRLYWYRQTLGQGPEFLTYFQNEAQLEKSRLLSDRFSAERPKGSFSTLEIQRTEQGDSAMYLCASSLAGRHTEAFFGQGTRLTVV.